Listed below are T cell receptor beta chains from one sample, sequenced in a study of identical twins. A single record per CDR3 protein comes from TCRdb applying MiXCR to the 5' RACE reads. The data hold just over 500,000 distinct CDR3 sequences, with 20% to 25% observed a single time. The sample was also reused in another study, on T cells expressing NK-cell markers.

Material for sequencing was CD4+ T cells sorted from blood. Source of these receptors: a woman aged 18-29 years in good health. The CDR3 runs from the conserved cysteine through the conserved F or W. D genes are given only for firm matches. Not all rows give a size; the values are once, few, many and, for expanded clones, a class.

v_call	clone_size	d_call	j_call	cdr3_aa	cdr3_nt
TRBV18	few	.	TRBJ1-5	CASSPPGDSNQPQHF	TGTGCCAGCTCACCACCGGGGGATAGCAATCAGCCCCAGCATTTT
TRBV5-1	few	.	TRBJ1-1	CASSFNTLLNTEAFF	TGCGCCAGCAGCTTCAACACCTTACTGAACACTGAAGCTTTCTTT
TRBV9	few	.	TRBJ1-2	CASSVEGGGYTF	TGTGCCAGCAGCGTAGAGGGGGGAGGCTACACCTTC
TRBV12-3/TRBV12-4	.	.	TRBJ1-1	CASIYRTNTEAFF	TGTGCCAGCATTTACAGGACCAACACTGAAGCTTTCTTT
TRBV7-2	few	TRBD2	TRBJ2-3	CASSRATSGLRTDTQYF	TGTGCCAGCAGCCGAGCGACTAGCGGGTTGCGCACAGATACGCAGTATTTT
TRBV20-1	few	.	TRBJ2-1	CSASGRWDEQFF	TGCAGTGCTAGCGGGAGATGGGATGAGCAGTTCTTC
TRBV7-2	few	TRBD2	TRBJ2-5	CASSLGWRGGLETQYF	TGTGCCAGCAGCTTAGGGTGGCGGGGGGGCCTCGAGACCCAGTACTTC
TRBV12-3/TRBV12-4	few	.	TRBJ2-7	CASRPTGTYEQYF	TGTGCCAGCCGTCCGACGGGAACCTACGAGCAGTACTTC
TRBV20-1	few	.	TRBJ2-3	CSARTRRTDTQYF	TGCAGTGCTAGGACTAGACGCACAGATACGCAGTATTTT
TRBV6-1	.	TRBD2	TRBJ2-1	CASTPVAGGRNEQFF	TGTGCCAGCACCCCGGTGGCGGGGGGGCGAAATGAGCAGTTCTTC
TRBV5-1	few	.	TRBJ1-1	CASSPGQYRITLNTEAFF	TGCGCCAGCAGCCCAGGACAGTATCGGATTACTTTGAACACTGAAGCTTTCTTT
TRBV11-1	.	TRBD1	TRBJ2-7	CASRDPGTGGYEQYF	TGTGCCAGCAGGGACCCCGGGACAGGGGGCTACGAGCAGTACTTC
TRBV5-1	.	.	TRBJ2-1	CASSLAPAGSYNEQFF	TGCGCCAGCAGCTTGGCCCCTGCGGGCTCCTACAATGAGCAGTTCTTC
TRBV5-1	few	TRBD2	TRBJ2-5	CASSQRTSGTQETQYF	TGCGCCAGCAGCCAACGGACTAGCGGAACCCAAGAGACCCAGTACTTC
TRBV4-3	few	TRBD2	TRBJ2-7	CASSRGLDSYEQYF	TGCGCCAGCAGCCGAGGACTAGATTCCTACGAGCAGTACTTC
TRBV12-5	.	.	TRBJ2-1	CASAPGDRSGEQFF	TGTGCTAGTGCCCCCGGGGACCGATCAGGGGAGCAGTTCTTC
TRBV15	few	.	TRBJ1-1	CATSREGGRTEAFF	TGTGCCACCAGCAGAGAAGGGGGACGCACTGAAGCTTTCTTT
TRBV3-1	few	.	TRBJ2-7	CASSHDLGRGGYEQYF	TGTGCCAGCAGCCATGATTTGGGCAGGGGGGGCTACGAGCAGTACTTC
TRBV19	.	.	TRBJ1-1	CASSIGVEAFF	TGTGCCAGTAGTATCGGAGTTGAAGCTTTCTTT
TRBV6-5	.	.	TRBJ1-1	CASSSKGAEAFF	TGTGCCAGCAGTTCGAAGGGGGCTGAAGCTTTCTTT
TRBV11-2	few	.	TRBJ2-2	CASSLGSVRNTGELFF	TGTGCCAGCAGCTTAGGCTCGGTACGCAACACCGGGGAGCTGTTTTTT
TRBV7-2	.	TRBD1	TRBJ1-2	CASSLTGTGDNYGYTF	TGTGCCAGCAGCTTAACCGGGACAGGGGATAACTATGGCTACACCTTC
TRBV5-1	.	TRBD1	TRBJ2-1	CASSGRDRGPSSYNEQFF	TGCGCCAGCAGCGGGCGAGACAGGGGCCCCAGCTCCTACAATGAGCAGTTCTTC
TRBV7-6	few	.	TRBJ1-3	CASSLEANTIYF	TGTGCCAGCAGCTTAGAGGCAAACACCATATATTTT